This T cell receptor beta chain was identified in a study of blood T cell repertoires in COVID-19. Study information: PBMCs, B-cell-depleted T cells, or T cells were the source of the cDNA or gDNA that made up the material.

Patients of the Seattle cohort, enrolled during active infection, were followed longitudinally. The assay was immunoSEQ multiplex PCR, and TCRdb's table has in-frame clones only and misses some. This sample has around 200,000 clones; more than 75% occur once, and the top ten carry about 20%. The sequence was obtained from a person aged 70 to 80 with COVID-19, enrolled during active disease. The sample taken for sequencing was peripheral blood.

DNA of the CDR3: TGTGCCAGCAGTCAGCAGGCGGGGGGAAATAAGTACTTC. Translated: CASSQQAGGNKYF. The chain carries TRBV27 and TRBJ2-7; 8 nucleotides align to TRBD2. Germline lookup yields CDR1 MNHEY and CDR2 SMNVEV (reference sequence). V was clipped by 5 bases and J by 11 bases; unmatched bases: 11. This CDR3 comprises 13 residues.